This T cell receptor (beta chain) was observed in a study of blood T cell repertoires in COVID-19. Some clones are missing from TCRdb's copy, which holds only in-frame ones; the method was immunoSEQ multiplex PCR. The data hold 110,000 to 150,000 clones, with about 80% observed a single time. The CDR3 has 15 amino acids. The germline V and J ends were trimmed by 1 base and 7 bases, with 16 bases remaining between them. Germline V lookup: CDR1 MNHEY, CDR2 SVGAGI. V is TRBV6-5 and J is TRBJ2-5; weak D call: TRBD2 (6 bases). The clonotype was recovered from a man aged 65-85 years who had recovered from COVID-19. The sample was peripheral blood. CDR3 nucleotide sequence: TGTGCCAGCAGTTACTACCGGGACCCCGGGGGGACCCAGTACTTC. It translates to CASSYYRDPGGTQYF.